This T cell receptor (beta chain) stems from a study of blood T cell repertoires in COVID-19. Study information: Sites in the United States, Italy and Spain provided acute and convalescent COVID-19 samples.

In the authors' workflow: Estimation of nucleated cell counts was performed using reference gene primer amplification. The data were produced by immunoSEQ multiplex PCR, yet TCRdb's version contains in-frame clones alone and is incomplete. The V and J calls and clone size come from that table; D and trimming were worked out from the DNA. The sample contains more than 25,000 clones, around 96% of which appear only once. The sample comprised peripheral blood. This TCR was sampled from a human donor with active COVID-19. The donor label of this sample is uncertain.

The CDR3 DNA follows: TGTGCCAGCAGCTCCGGACTAGCGGGAGCTGGAGCAGATACGCAGTATTTT. Residues: CASSSGLAGAGADTQYF. The V call is TRBV7-2, the J call TRBJ2-3; 13 positions match TRBD2. V dropped 4 bases and J dropped 4; count of bases not matched to a gene: 8. The CDR3 spans 17 residues. Germline assignment: CDR1 SGHTA and CDR2 FQGNSA.